The clone carrying this TCR beta chain appeared many times. Its antigen is still unknown. The CDR3 is made up of 13 amino acids. Trimming shortened V by 3 bases and J by 7 bases, and 10 bases separated the two germline ends. Per germline, CDR1 SGHDN and CDR2 FVKESK. The sample originates from a study of response to subunit inactivated influenza vaccine. Study results and caveats: The authors offered the suggestion that each seasonal influenza vaccination recruits few new T cells.

A single record per CDR3 protein comes from TCRdb applying MiXCR to the RT-PCR reads. The sample records around 540,000 distinct CDR3 sequences, 12% being singletons. This TCR came from a man in his forties or fifties who received an inactivated influenza vaccine. This specimen was PBMCs from blood, taken on the day of vaccination. The J gene is TRBJ2-1, the V gene TRBV14; D not certain. In DNA, the CDR3 is TGTGCCAGCAGCCAGGTTAACCGAAATGAGCAGTTCTTC. Amino acid sequence: CASSQVNRNEQFF.